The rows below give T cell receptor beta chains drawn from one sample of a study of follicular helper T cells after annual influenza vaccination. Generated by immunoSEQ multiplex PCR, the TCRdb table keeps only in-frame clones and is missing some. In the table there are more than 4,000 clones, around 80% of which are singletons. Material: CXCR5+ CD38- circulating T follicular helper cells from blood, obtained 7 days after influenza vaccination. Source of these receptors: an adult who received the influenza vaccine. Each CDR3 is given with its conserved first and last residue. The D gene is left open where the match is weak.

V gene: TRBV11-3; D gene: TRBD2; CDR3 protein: CASSVTSGGSYEQYF
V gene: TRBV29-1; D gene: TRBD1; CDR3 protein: CSVEPGGSTEAFF
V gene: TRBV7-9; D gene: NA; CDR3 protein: CASSYGLRESPLHF
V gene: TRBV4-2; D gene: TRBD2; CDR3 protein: CASSQEHGGGRETQYF
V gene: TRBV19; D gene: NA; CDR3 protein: CASSQTGEIGGNTIYF
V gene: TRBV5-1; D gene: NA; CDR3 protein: CASSLGTGATYEQYF
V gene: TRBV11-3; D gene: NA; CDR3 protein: CASKEGGTLDYGYTF
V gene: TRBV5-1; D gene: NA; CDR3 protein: CASSWGHRNEKLFF
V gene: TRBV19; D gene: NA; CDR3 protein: CASSPQGLDGSSYEQYF
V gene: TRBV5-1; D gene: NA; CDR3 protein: CASSLAGVDEKLFF
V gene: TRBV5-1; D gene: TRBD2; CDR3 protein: CASSIAGGLNTGELFF
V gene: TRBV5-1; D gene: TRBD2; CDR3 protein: CASSLLAGRNNEQFF
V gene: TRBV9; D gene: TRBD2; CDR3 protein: CASSPERGINEQFF
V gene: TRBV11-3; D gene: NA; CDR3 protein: CASSPEEAKNIQYF
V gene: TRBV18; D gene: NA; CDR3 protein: CASSPDRSFGGVLTF
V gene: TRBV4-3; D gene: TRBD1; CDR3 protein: CASSQDPGGSNQPQHF
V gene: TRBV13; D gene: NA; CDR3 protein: CASSLQGQTQYF
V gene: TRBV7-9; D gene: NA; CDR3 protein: CASSLERLLGIDEQFF
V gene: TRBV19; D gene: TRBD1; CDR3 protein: CASNSIQTGGVYGYTF
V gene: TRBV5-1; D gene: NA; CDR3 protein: CASSLASSGNTIYF
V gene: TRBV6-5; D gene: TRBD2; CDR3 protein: CASRFGGAEEQFF
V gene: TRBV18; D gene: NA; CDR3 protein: CASSGEGEAFF